A selection of T cell receptor beta chains follows, all from one sample in a study of blood T cell repertoires in COVID-19. Generated by immunoSEQ multiplex PCR, the TCRdb table keeps only in-frame clones and is missing some. Of hundreds of thousands of clones listed, 85% are singletons. Sequenced: peripheral blood. Every receptor here comes from a man in his fifties with COVID-19, enrolled during active disease. The CDR3 runs from the conserved cysteine through the conserved F or W. D genes are given only for firm matches. Clone size, where shown, is once, few, many, or a class for clones that have expanded.

>.|.|TRBV21-1|TRBJ2-7
CASSKDETGLYEQYF
TGTGCCAGCAGCAAAGACGAGACAGGGTTGTACGAGCAGTACTTC
>.|.|TRBV6-5|TRBJ1-2
CASRRWETNYGYTF
TGTGCCAGCAGGCGGTGGGAGACTAACTATGGCTACACCTTC
>.|.|TRBV6-5|TRBJ2-7
CASSRPGNEQYF
TGTGCCAGCTCCCGGCCGGGGAACGAGCAGTACTTC
>.|.|TRBV12-3/TRBV12-4|TRBJ1-2
CASSFWERDGYTF
TGTGCCAGCAGTTTTTGGGAGAGAGATGGCTACACCTTC
>.|.|TRBV6-2/TRBV6-3|TRBJ1-1
CASSYSYRESWGTEAFF
TGTGCCAGCAGTTACTCGTACAGGGAATCATGGGGAACTGAAGCTTTCTTT
>TRBD2|.|TRBV5-8|TRBJ2-5
CASNTNSGGAGETQYF
TGTGCCAGCAACACAAATAGCGGGGGGGCTGGAGAGACCCAGTACTTC
>TRBD2|.|TRBV7-2|TRBJ2-7
CASSPTSGGIEQYF
TGTGCCAGCAGCCCGACTAGCGGGGGGATCGAGCAGTACTTC
>.|.|TRBV29-1|TRBJ2-1
CSVVRQSNEQFF
TGCAGCGTTGTCAGGCAGAGCAATGAGCAGTTCTTC
>TRBD1|.|TRBV6-2/TRBV6-3|TRBJ2-7
CASSYVRGQPYEQYF
TGTGCCAGCAGTTATGTTCGGGGACAGCCCTACGAGCAGTACTTC
>TRBD2|.|TRBV28|TRBJ2-3
CVTSEAGGRVTDTQYF
TGTGTCACTAGCGAAGCGGGGGGGAGAGTAACAGATACGCAGTATTTT
>.|.|TRBV27|TRBJ2-2
CASSTRGSYLRELFF
TGTGCCAGCAGTACTAGGGGGTCTTATTTGAGGGAGCTGTTTTTT
>.|once|TRBV18|TRBJ1-1
CASSPKQGTTEAFF
TGTGCCAGCTCACCAAAACAGGGTACCACTGAAGCTTTCTTT
>TRBD1|.|TRBV2|TRBJ2-2
CASTITGGAWRTGELFF
TGTGCCAGCACCATAACAGGGGGCGCGTGGAGAACCGGGGAGCTGTTTTTT
>TRBD1|.|TRBV5-1|TRBJ1-1
CASSPDRLNTEAFF
TGCGCCAGCAGCCCGGACAGGTTGAACACTGAAGCTTTCTTT
>.|.|TRBV7-8|TRBJ2-5
CASSLLRAGRQETQYF
TGTGCCAGCAGCCTTTTGCGGGCGGGGCGTCAAGAGACCCAGTACTTC
>.|.|TRBV6-5|TRBJ1-2
CASRTGNYGYTF
TGTGCCAGCAGAACAGGGAACTATGGCTACACCTTC
>TRBD1|few|TRBV28|TRBJ1-4
CASRVRGQDEKLFF
TGTGCCAGCAGGGTGCGGGGACAGGATGAAAAACTGTTTTTT
>TRBD1|.|TRBV7-6|TRBJ2-5
CASSLGDSLQETQYF
TGTGCCAGCAGCTTGGGGGACAGCCTCCAAGAGACCCAGTACTTC
>.|.|TRBV7-2|TRBJ2-5
CASSFRLQETQYF
TGTGCCAGCAGCTTTCGTCTCCAAGAGACCCAGTACTTC
>.|.|TRBV6-1|TRBJ1-2
CASSETTRVGYTF
TGTGCCAGCAGTGAAACCACCCGGGTCGGCTACACCTTC
>.|.|TRBV5-4|TRBJ1-2
CASSQDVANYGYTF
TGTGCCAGCAGCCAGGATGTAGCTAACTATGGCTACACCTTC
>.|.|TRBV7-3|TRBJ2-7
CASSLSGGGLYEQYF
TGTGCCAGCAGCTTAAGTGGAGGGGGCCTCTACGAGCAGTACTTC
>TRBD1|.|TRBV28|TRBJ2-7
CASRSTGTGGYEQYF
TGTGCCAGCAGATCAACCGGGACAGGGGGCTACGAGCAGTACTTC
>.|.|TRBV4-2|TRBJ1-2
CASSSLGGPGYTF
TGTGCCAGCAGTTCCCTCGGCGGCCCTGGCTACACCTTC
>TRBD1|.|TRBV2|TRBJ1-3
CASMGDRFAGNTIYF
TGTGCCAGCATGGGGGACAGGTTTGCTGGAAACACCATATATTTT
>.|.|TRBV15|TRBJ1-5
CATSSEQVGQPQHF
TGTGCCACCAGCAGTGAACAGGTGGGACAGCCCCAGCATTTT
>TRBD1|few|TRBV2|TRBJ2-7
CASRRDRGRYEQYF
TGTGCCAGCAGACGGGACAGGGGGCGCTACGAGCAGTACTTC
>.|.|TRBV3-1/TRBV3-2|TRBJ2-1
CASSLESRRTAYNEQFF
TGTGCCAGCAGCCTCGAAAGCCGGAGGACGGCTTACAATGAGCAGTTCTTC
>.|once|TRBV15|TRBJ2-1
CATSLDTSSYNEQFF
TGTGCCACCAGCCTAGATACAAGCTCCTACAATGAGCAGTTCTTC
>TRBD2|.|TRBV4-1|TRBJ2-1
CASSNSGGPYNEQFF
TGCGCCAGCAGCAATAGCGGGGGACCCTACAATGAGCAGTTCTTC
>TRBD1|.|TRBV5-1|TRBJ2-1
CASSLEQGLGEQFF
TGCGCCAGCAGCTTGGAACAGGGGCTTGGTGAGCAGTTCTTC
>.|.|TRBV5-1|TRBJ2-1
CASRGGAGNEQFF
TGCGCCAGCAGAGGAGGGGCGGGGAATGAGCAGTTCTTC
>TRBD2|.|TRBV4-3|TRBJ2-2
CASSQDPPSGWNTGELFF
TGCGCCAGCAGCCAAGACCCGCCTAGCGGGTGGAACACCGGGGAGCTGTTTTTT